This T cell receptor beta chain is drawn from a study of monozygotic twins with inflammatory bowel disease. Whole-study findings and limits: The authors found no support for a single strong IBD-associated signal or clonotype. Among IBD patients, fewer clonotypes were shared with others than among healthy twins, especially with disease activity.

With respect to this clonotype: What it recognizes is unknown.

Germline V gene data show CDR1 as DFQATT and CDR2 as SNEGSKA (reference sequence). The CDR3 has 12 amino acids. UMIs incorporating a 6-nucleotide sample barcode were appended by means of template switching. TCRdb derives one entry per CDR3 protein from the 5' RACE reads, leaving out DNA. The sample totals roughly 200,000 distinct CDR3 sequences; its top ten clones hold more than 7.5%. Sequencing was carried out using blood. The TCR comes from a human donor with ulcerative colitis or Crohn's disease, or a healthy co-twin of an affected twin (not recorded which). This chain links TRBV20-1 with TRBJ1-2. CDR3 protein: CSARGSSYGYTF.